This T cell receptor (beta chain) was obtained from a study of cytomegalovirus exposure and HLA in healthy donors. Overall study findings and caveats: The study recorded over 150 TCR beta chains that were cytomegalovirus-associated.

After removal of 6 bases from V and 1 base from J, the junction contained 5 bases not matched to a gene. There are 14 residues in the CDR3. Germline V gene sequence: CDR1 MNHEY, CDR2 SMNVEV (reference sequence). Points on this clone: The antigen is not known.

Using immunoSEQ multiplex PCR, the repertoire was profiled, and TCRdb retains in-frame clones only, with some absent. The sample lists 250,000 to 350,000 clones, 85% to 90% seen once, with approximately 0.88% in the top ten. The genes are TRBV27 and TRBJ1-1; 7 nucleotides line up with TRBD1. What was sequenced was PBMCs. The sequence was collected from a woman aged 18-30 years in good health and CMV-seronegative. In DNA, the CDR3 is TGTGCCAGCAGCCCGGACAGGTCGAACACTGAAGCTTTCTTT. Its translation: CASSPDRSNTEAFF.